These 4 T cell receptor beta chains originate from one sample sequenced in a study of control samples from healthy donors and cancer patients. Sequencing was performed with immunoSEQ multiplex PCR; in TCRdb, only in-frame clones are kept and a portion is missing. The sample lists some 89,000 clones, around nine tenths occurring once. Sequences were obtained from blood. Receptors were obtained from a man aged 30-40 years in good health.

The CDR3: CASIGPFYNEQFF. In nucleotides, the CDR3 is TGTGCCAGTATAGGGCCGTTCTACAATGAGCAGTTCTTC. This sequence joins TRBV19 and TRBJ2-1; D is unresolved. Trimming shortened V by 7 bases and J by 3 bases, and 10 bases separated the two germline ends. The CDR3 totals 13 residues. Germline-derived CDR1 and CDR2 are LNHDA and SQIVND (reference sequence).

The rearrangement links TRBV4-1 to TRBJ2-2, with D unresolved. The CDR3 extends over 16 amino acids. V was pared by 1 base and J by 4 bases, with 13 bases between. Per the germline V gene, CDR1 is MGHRA and CDR2 is YSYEKL. CDR3 sequence (DNA): TGCGCCAGCAGCCAAGTTCCGACGAAACTCACCGGGGAGCTGTTTTTT. The encoded protein is CASSQVPTKLTGELFF.

The chain combines TRBV7-3 with TRBJ2-5, with 9 bases aligning to TRBD2. The junction had 10 bases not matched to a gene; V was cut back by 3 bases and J by 5 bases. Looked up from germline, CDR1 is SGHTA and CDR2 is FQGTGA. The CDR3 covers 16 residues. In DNA, the CDR3 is TGTGCCAGCAGCTTCGGTAGCGGGGGCCCGGGGGAGACCCAGTACTTC. Translating gives CASSFGSGGPGETQYF.

The chain recombines TRBV5-6 with TRBJ2-7; tentatively, D is TRBD1 (5 bases). Germline-derived CDR1 and CDR2 are SGHDT and YYEEEE. V dropped 5 bases and J dropped 1 base, with 13 bases sitting between them. This CDR3 has 14 residues. CDR3: CASRLLTGSYEQYF. The CDR3 DNA reads TGTGCCAGCAGGTTATTAACAGGTTCCTACGAGCAGTACTTC. Using reference TRBV5-6 and TRBJ2-7 for the parts outside the CDR3, the full variable domain is DAGVTQSPTHLIKTRGQQVTLRCSPKSGHDTVSWYQQALGQGPQFIFQYYEEEERQRGNFPDRFSGHQFPNYSSELNVNALLLGDSALYLCASRLLTGSYEQYFGPGTRLTVT.